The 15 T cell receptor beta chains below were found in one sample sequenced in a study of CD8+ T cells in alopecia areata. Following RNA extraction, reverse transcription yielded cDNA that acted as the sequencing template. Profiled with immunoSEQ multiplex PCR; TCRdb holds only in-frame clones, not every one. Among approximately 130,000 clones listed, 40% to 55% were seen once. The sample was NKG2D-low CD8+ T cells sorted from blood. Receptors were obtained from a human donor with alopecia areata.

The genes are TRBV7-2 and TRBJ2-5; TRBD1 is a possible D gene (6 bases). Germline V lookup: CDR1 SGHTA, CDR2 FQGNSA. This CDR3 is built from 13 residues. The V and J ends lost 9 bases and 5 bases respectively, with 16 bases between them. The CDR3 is CASFPGAGETQYF. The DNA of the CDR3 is TGTGCCAGTTTCCCAGGGGCTGGGGAGACCCAGTACTTC. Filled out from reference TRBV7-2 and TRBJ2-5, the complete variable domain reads GAGVSQSPSNKVTEKGKDVELRCDPISGHTALYWYRQSLGQGLEFLIYFQGNSAPDKSGLPSDRFSAERTGGSVSTLTIQRTQQEDSAVYLCASFPGAGETQYFGPGTRLLVL.

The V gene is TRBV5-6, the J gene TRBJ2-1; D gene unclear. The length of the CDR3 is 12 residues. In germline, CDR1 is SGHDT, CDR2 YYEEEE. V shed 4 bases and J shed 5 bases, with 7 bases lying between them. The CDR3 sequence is CASSHANNEQFF. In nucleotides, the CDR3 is TGTGCCAGCAGCCACGCAAACAATGAGCAGTTCTTC.

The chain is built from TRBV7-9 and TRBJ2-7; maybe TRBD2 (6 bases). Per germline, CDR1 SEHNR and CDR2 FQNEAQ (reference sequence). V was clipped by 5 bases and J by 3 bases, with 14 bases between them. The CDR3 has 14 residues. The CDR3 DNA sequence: TGTGCCAGCAGCCGGCGGGACCTCCACTACGAGCAGTACTTC. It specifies CASSRRDLHYEQYF.

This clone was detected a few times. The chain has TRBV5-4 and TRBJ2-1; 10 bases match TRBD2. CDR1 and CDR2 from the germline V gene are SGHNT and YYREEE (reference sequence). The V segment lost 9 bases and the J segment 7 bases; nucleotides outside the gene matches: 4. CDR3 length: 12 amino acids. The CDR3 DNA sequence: TGTGCCACGGGACTAGCGTTGAATGAGCAGTTCTTC. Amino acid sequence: CATGLALNEQFF.

In DNA, the CDR3 is TGTGCCAGCAGTTCCATCAATGAGCAGTTCTTC. Its protein product is CASSSINEQFF. The chain carries TRBV27 and TRBJ2-1; D remains unclear. V was cut by 4 bases and J by 6 bases, with 4 bases left in between. The germline V gene has CDR1 MNHEY and CDR2 SMNVEV (reference sequence). CDR3 length equals 11 residues.

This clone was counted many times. In DNA form, the CDR3 reads TGTGCCAGCAGCCAGGCGACTAGCGGTAGCACAGATACGCAGTATTTT. Translation gives CASSQATSGSTDTQYF. This chain connects TRBV4-2 to TRBJ2-3; the match to TRBD2 covers 9 bases. The CDR3 runs 16 residues. Germline CDR1 reads LGHNA; CDR2 reads YNFKEQ. The J segment lost 0 bases and the V segment lost 3 bases, leaving 4 bases of the junction unmatched.

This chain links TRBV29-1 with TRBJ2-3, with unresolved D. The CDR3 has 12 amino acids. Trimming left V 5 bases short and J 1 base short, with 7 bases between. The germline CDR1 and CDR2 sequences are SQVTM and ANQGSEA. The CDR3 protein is CSVSLGTDTQYF. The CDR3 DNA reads TGCAGCGTTAGTTTGGGCACAGATACGCAGTATTTT.

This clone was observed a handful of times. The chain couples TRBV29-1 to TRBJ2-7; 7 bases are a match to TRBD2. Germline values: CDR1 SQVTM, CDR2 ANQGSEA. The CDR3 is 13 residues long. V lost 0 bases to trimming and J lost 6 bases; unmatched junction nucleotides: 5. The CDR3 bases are TGCAGCGTTGAAGACAGGACTAGGGGCGAGCAGTACTTC. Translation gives CSVEDRTRGEQYF.

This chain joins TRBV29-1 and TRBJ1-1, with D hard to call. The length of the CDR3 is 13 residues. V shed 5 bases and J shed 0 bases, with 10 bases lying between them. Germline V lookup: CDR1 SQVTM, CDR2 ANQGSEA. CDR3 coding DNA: TGCAGCGTTTCCGGGTCCATGAACACTGAAGCTTTCTTT. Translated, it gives CSVSGSMNTEAFF.

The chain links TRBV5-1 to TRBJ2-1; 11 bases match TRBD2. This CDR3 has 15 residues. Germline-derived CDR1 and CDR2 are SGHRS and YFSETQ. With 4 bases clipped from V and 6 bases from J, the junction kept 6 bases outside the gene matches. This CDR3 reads CASSPGTSGPNEQFF. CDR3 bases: TGCGCCAGCAGCCCCGGGACTAGCGGCCCCAATGAGCAGTTCTTC.

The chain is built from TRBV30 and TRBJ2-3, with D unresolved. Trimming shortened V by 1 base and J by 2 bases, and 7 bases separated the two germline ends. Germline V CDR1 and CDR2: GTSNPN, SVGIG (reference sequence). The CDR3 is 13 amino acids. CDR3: CAWSAGDTDTQYF. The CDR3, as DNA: TGTGCCTGGAGTGCGGGCGACACAGATACGCAGTATTTT.

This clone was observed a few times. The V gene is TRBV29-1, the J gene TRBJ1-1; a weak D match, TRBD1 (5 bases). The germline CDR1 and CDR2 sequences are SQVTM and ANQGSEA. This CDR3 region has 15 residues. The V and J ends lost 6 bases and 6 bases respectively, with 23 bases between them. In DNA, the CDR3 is TGCAGCGTAGATGACAAAAACCGGCCGGGGGCTGAAGCTTTCTTT. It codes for CSVDDKNRPGAEAFF. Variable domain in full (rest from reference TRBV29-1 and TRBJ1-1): SAVISQKPSRDICQRGTSLTIQCQVDSQVTMMFWYRQQPGQSLTLIATANQGSEATYESGFVIDKFPISRPNLTFSTLTVSNMSPEDSSIYLCSVDDKNRPGAEAFFGQGTRLTVV.

The CDR3, as DNA: TGTGCTACACGGGTTAGCGGCGATGAGCAGTTCTTC. It translates to CATRVSGDEQFF. The chain couples TRBV2 to TRBJ2-1; D is possibly TRBD2 (6 bases). This CDR3 spans 12 amino acids. Germline V gives CDR1 SNHLY, CDR2 FYNNEI. The variable domain in full, completed from reference TRBV2 and TRBJ2-1, reads EPEVTQTPSHQVTQMGQEVILRCVPISNHLYFYWYRQILGQKVEFLVSFYNNEISEKSEIFDDQFSVERPDGSNFTLKIRSTKLEDSAMYFCATRVSGDEQFFGPGTRLTVL.

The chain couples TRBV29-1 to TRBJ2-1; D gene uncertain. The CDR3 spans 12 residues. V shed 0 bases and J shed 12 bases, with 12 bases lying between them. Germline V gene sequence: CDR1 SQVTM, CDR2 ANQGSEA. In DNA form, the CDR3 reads TGCAGCGTTGAAGATCTTGGGTGGGGGCAGTTCTTC. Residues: CSVEDLGWGQFF.

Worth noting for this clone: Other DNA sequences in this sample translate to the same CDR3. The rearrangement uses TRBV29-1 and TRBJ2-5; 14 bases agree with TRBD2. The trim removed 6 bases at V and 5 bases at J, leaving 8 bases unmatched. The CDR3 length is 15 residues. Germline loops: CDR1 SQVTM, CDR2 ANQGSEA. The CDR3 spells CSVGTSGRIGETQYF. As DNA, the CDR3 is TGCAGCGTGGGGACTAGCGGGAGAATTGGGGAGACCCAGTACTTC. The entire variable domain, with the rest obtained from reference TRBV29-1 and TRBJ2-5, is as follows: SAVISQKPSRDICQRGTSLTIQCQVDSQVTMMFWYRQQPGQSLTLIATANQGSEATYESGFVIDKFPISRPNLTFSTLTVSNMSPEDSSIYLCSVGTSGRIGETQYFGPGTRLLVL.